The 24 T cell receptor beta chains listed next were all sequenced from one sample in a study of Ad26.COV2.S vaccination and SARS-CoV-2 variants. As to treatment: 15 to 20 received Ad26.COV2.S at low or high dose, single or two shots; 5 received placebo; per-sample allocation not given. The samples were gathered on day 63 after the first injection of vaccine or placebo. Libraries were prepared by immunoSEQ multiplex PCR; TCRdb keeps only in-frame clonotypes and omits some of them. The sample consists of around 250,000 clones, roughly 87% of them appearing once. Sequencing used peripheral blood, obtained in a trial of Ad26.COV2.S vaccine versus placebo. All receptors derive from a person between 18 and 65 years old who received the Ad26.COV2.S COVID-19 vaccine or a placebo.

The V call is TRBV25-1, the J call TRBJ1-1, with D uncertain. CDR3 length: 11 residues. Trimming cost V 8 bases and J 6 bases, with 10 bases left between them. Per the germline V gene, CDR1 is MGHDK and CDR2 is SYGVNS. CDR3: CASYRWPEAFF. CDR3 DNA sequence: TGTGCCAGCTACCGGTGGCCTGAAGCTTTCTTT.

The chain links TRBV7-2 to TRBJ1-1; D call uncertain. Deletions cut 2 bases from V and 2 bases from J, with 15 bases between. This CDR3 has 16 residues. Looked up from germline, CDR1 is SGHTA and CDR2 is FQGNSA. The DNA of the CDR3 is TGTGCCAGCAGCTTATTCGGGCCGACCTTAAACACTGAAGCTTTCTTT. This translates into CASSLFGPTLNTEAFF. Filled out from reference TRBV7-2 and TRBJ1-1, the complete variable domain reads GAGVSQSPSNKVTEKGKDVELRCDPISGHTALYWYRQSLGQGLEFLIYFQGNSAPDKSGLPSDRFSAERTGGSVSTLTIQRTQQEDSAVYLCASSLFGPTLNTEAFFGQGTRLTVV.

V and J are TRBV14 and TRBJ1-6; D is unresolved. Between the trimmed V and J ends, which lost 4 bases and 7 bases, there was a span of 8 bases. Germline V gives CDR1 SGHDN, CDR2 FVKESK. This CDR3 has 13 residues. The CDR3, as DNA: TGTGCCAGCAGCCCCCTTTCCAATTCACCCCTCCACTTT. Protein product: CASSPLSNSPLHF.

The chain has TRBV7-9 and TRBJ2-2; no clear D. The CDR3 loop spans 15 amino acids. V was cut by 5 bases and J by 1 base, with 11 bases left in between. Germline CDR1 is SEHNR and CDR2 is FQNEAQ (reference sequence). CDR3 DNA sequence: TGTGCCAGCAGCAAAGGAAAGGGGAACACCGGGGAGCTGTTTTTT. Residues: CASSKGKGNTGELFF.

The rearrangement links TRBV7-9 to TRBJ1-5; 7 nucleotides agree with TRBD1. Germline lookup yields CDR1 SEHNR and CDR2 FQNEAQ (reference sequence). The V segment lost 6 bases and the J segment 7 bases; nucleotides outside the gene matches: 18. This CDR3 is 17 amino acids long. The CDR3 DNA reads TGTGCCAGCAGAATACCCGGGACAGTGGCGAGATGGCAGCCCCAGCATTTT. Translating it yields CASRIPGTVARWQPQHF.

This chain uses TRBV5-4 with TRBJ1-2, with D tentatively TRBD1 (5 bases). The CDR3 runs to 13 residues. The germline gives CDR1 SGHNT, CDR2 YYREEE (reference sequence). V lost 4 bases and J lost 2, with 9 bases in between. This CDR3 reads CASSPDRNYGYTF. Here the CDR3 DNA reads TGTGCCAGCAGCCCAGACAGAAACTATGGCTACACCTTC.

The rearrangement joins TRBV19 to TRBJ1-2; D remains ambiguous. Trimming took off 5 bases at V and 4 bases at J, with 8 bases between the two ends. Germline lookup yields CDR1 LNHDA and CDR2 SQIVND (reference sequence). This CDR3 region has 12 residues. The CDR3 region has the DNA TGTGCCAGTAGTCCACGAAGCTATGGCTACACCTTC. This sequence encodes CASSPRSYGYTF.

The J gene is TRBJ1-5, the V gene TRBV24-1; D gene ambiguous. Trimming left V 3 bases short and J 5 bases short, with 4 bases between. The CDR3 sequence is 12 residues long. Germline-derived CDR1 and CDR2 are KGHDR and SFDVKD. For the CDR3, the DNA is TGTGCCACCAGTGATATGGATCAGCCCCAGCATTTT. Residues: CATSDMDQPQHF.

The chain combines TRBV5-1 with TRBJ2-3; TRBD2 agrees at 15 bases. CDR1 is SGHRS and CDR2 is YFSETQ in the germline V gene. After removal of 4 bases from V and 7 bases from J, the junction contained 7 bases not matched to a gene. The CDR3 is made up of 16 amino acids. CDR3 nucleotides: TGCGCCAGCAGCCCTCCCGGGACTAGCGGGAGGAATACGCAGTATTTT. Amino acid sequence: CASSPPGTSGRNTQYF.

The chain carries TRBV27 and TRBJ2-3; D is perhaps TRBD1 (6 bases). V lost 5 bases and J 1 base, leaving 13 bases between the germline ends. The CDR3 is 15 residues long. Germline CDR1 and CDR2: MNHEY and SMNVEV (reference sequence). This CDR3 reads CASSPSSGGTDTQYF. CDR3 nucleotides: TGTGCCAGCAGTCCCTCTTCAGGGGGCACAGATACGCAGTATTTT.

The chain links TRBV19 to TRBJ1-5, with D possibly TRBD1 on 5 matching bases. The V end was cut by 1 base, the J end by 8 bases, with 12 bases between. CDR1 LNHDA and CDR2 SQIVND come from the germline V gene (reference sequence). The CDR3 totals 14 residues. The CDR3 sequence: CASSIAGRNKPQHF. For the CDR3, the DNA is TGTGCCAGTAGTATAGCAGGGCGAAATAAGCCCCAGCATTTT.

V is TRBV27 and J is TRBJ2-1, with TRBD1 matching over 9 bases. From germline, CDR1 is MNHEY and CDR2 SMNVEV (reference sequence). The V gene end was trimmed by 6 bases and the J gene end by 4 bases; junction bases not matched to a gene: 4. This CDR3 has 14 residues. The CDR3 sequence: CASRWDRAYNEQFF. The CDR3 coding sequence is TGTGCCAGCAGATGGGACAGGGCTTACAATGAGCAGTTCTTC.

The chain combines TRBV11-2 with TRBJ2-2, with 13 bases identical to TRBD2. The CDR3 covers 18 residues. The V gene's germline CDR1 is SGHAT and CDR2 FQNNGV. V lost 8 bases and J lost 2; bases outside the gene matches: 11. Here the CDR3 DNA reads TGTGCCAGCGGCCAGGTGGGACTAGCGGGGTTAAACACCGGGGAGCTGTTTTTT. Amino acids: CASGQVGLAGLNTGELFF.

This clone came up once. V usage is TRBV15 and J usage is TRBJ2-3; 7 bases fit TRBD2. The V gene end was trimmed by 0 bases and the J gene end by 2 bases; junction bases not matched to a gene: 8. CDR3 length: 17 residues. The germline gives CDR1 LNHNV, CDR2 YYDKDF (reference sequence). CDR3 sequence reads: CATSRDVLAGDTDTQYF. Written as DNA, the CDR3 is TGTGCCACCAGCAGAGATGTATTGGCGGGAGACACAGATACGCAGTATTTT.

The chain employs TRBV5-1 and TRBJ2-1; 7 bases match TRBD1. This CDR3 comprises 16 residues. Germline V gene data show CDR1 as SGHRS and CDR2 as YFSETQ. J lost 0 bases, V lost 4 bases, and 7 bases had no gene match. CDR3 region: CASSLDRTHSYNEQFF. As DNA, the CDR3 is TGCGCCAGCAGCCTGGACAGGACCCACTCCTACAATGAGCAGTTCTTC. Supplemented by reference TRBV5-1 and TRBJ2-1, the full variable domain reads KAGVTQTPRYLIKTRGQQVTLSCSPISGHRSVSWYQQTPGQGLQFLFEYFSETQRNKGNFPGRFSGRQFSNSRSEMNVSTLELGDSALYLCASSLDRTHSYNEQFFGPGTRLTVL.

This chain connects TRBV2 to TRBJ1-4; unclear D gene. Germline V gene lookup returns CDR1 SNHLY and CDR2 FYNNEI. The CDR3 length is 15 residues. V lost 4 bases, J lost 1 base, and 10 bases lay in between. The CDR3 reads CASSGNSLTNEKLFF. The CDR3 DNA reads as TGTGCCAGCAGTGGGAACAGCTTAACTAATGAAAAACTGTTTTTT.

The sample holds one count of this clone. The chain joins TRBV14 to TRBJ1-3, with no clear D. Germline V CDR1 and CDR2: SGHDN, FVKESK. CDR3 length: 15 amino acids. Trimming cost V 4 bases and J 1 base, with 11 bases left between them. The DNA of the CDR3 is TGTGCCAGCAGCCCGTACAAGTGGTCTGGAAACACCATATATTTT. This sequence encodes CASSPYKWSGNTIYF.

The rearrangement joins TRBV30 to TRBJ2-7; no clear D gene. CDR3 length: 13 amino acids. V lost 0 bases, J lost 2 bases, and 8 bases lay in between. Germline lookup yields CDR1 GTSNPN and CDR2 SVGIG (reference sequence). Here the CDR3 DNA reads TGTGCCTGGAGTGTTTATGGGACCTACGAGCAGTACGTC. Its translation is CAWSVYGTYEQYV.

The V call is TRBV7-8, the J call TRBJ2-7; 7 bases line up with TRBD1. The germline V gene encodes CDR1 SGHVS and CDR2 FQNEAQ. V lost 5 bases and J lost 5; bases outside the gene matches: 12. The CDR3 spans 15 residues. The CDR3 bases are TGTGCCAGCAGCCTGTATCCGGGGACAGTTGACGAGCAGTACGTC. Its protein is CASSLYPGTVDEQYV.

This chain joins TRBV5-1 and TRBJ1-2, with D unclear. Trimming stripped 0 bases from V and 8 bases from J, with 11 bases between. In germline, CDR1 is SGHRS, CDR2 YFSETQ. CDR3 size: 13 residues. The CDR3, as DNA: TGCGCCAGCAGCTTGGACAGACTTAGAGGCTACACCTTC. Its translation: CASSLDRLRGYTF.

This chain connects TRBV7-8 to TRBJ1-1, with TRBD1 identical over 10 bases. Germline assignment: CDR1 SGHVS and CDR2 FQNEAQ. The trim removed 1 base at V and 5 bases at J, leaving 7 bases unmatched. CDR3 length: 16 amino acids. The CDR3 sequence is CASSLGMGQGNTEAFF. CDR3 sequence (DNA): TGTGCCAGCAGCTTAGGAATGGGACAGGGGAATACTGAAGCTTTCTTT.

The chain employs TRBV27 and TRBJ2-6; possibly TRBD2 for D (5 bases). CDR1 is MNHEY, CDR2 SMNVEV, per germline (reference sequence). V was trimmed by 10 bases and J by 0 bases, leaving 13 bases between them. The CDR3 covers 15 residues. The CDR3 DNA follows: TGTGCCACAAGGACGGGGAGCTCTGGGGCCAACGTCCTGACTTTC. Translation: CATRTGSSGANVLTF.

This clone was counted a few times. The chain is built from TRBV5-6 and TRBJ2-7, with 9 bases fitting TRBD1. The germline CDR1 and CDR2 sequences are SGHDT and YYEEEE. The V and J ends lost 4 bases and 5 bases, in that order; junction bases with no gene match: 4. The CDR3 totals 13 residues. This CDR3 reads CASSRGTGNEQYF. Written as DNA, the CDR3 is TGTGCCAGCAGCCGCGGGACAGGGAACGAGCAGTACTTC.

V gene TRBV11-2 combines with J gene TRBJ2-3; D remains ambiguous. The CDR3 runs 13 residues. V lost 1 base and J 6 bases, leaving 8 bases between the germline ends. Looked up from germline, CDR1 is SGHAT and CDR2 is FQNNGV. The CDR3 sequence: CASSLVRGDTQYF. The CDR3 nucleotides are TGTGCCAGCAGCTTAGTTCGAGGTGATACGCAGTATTTT.